The clone carrying this TCR beta chain was seen repeatedly, ten times or more. These data are taken from a study of identical twins. V lost 3 bases, J lost 0 bases, and 12 bases lay in between. The germline V gene has CDR1 SQVTM and CDR2 ANQGSEA. The CDR3 has 15 amino acids. MiXCR, applied by TCRdb to the 5' RACE reads, yields one record per CDR3 protein. In the table there are hundreds of thousands of distinct CDR3 sequences, 8.6% of which are singletons. This sample also belongs to another study, concerning yellow fever vaccine responses in identical twins.

The chain employs TRBV29-1 and TRBJ1-3; D not resolved. Specimen: PBMCs. The sequence came from a woman aged 18-29 years in good health. DNA of the CDR3: TGCAGCGTTGATGTAGGGAGAGGCTCTGGAAACACCATATATTTT. This gives the protein CSVDVGRGSGNTIYF.